The 19 T cell receptor beta chains below were found in one sample sequenced in a study of Graves' ophthalmopathy and Graves' hyperthyroidism. Amplification targeted the TCR beta CDR3 regions, with RNA transcripts as the source material. Investigators did first-round RT-PCR with HTBI primers, then second-round multiplex PCR. Each CDR3 protein gets one entry after TCRdb re-called the multiplex PCR reads with MiXCR. This table holds hundreds of thousands of distinct CDR3 sequences, about 20% found once. The sequenced material came from peripheral blood. All receptors derive from a woman aged 18-29 years with stable Graves' hyperthyroidism. Some clones in this sample may be carry-over from other donors' samples.

This clonotype was detected many times. The rearrangement uses TRBV30 and TRBJ2-7, with 8 positions matching TRBD1. CDR1 and CDR2 from the germline V gene are GTSNPN and SVGIG (reference sequence). The CDR3 has 12 residues. V lost 7 bases, J lost 5 bases, and 7 bases stayed unmatched. CDR3 amino acids: CASNRGWDEQYF. The CDR3 nucleotides read TGTGCCTCCAACAGGGGGTGGGACGAGCAGTACTTC.

This clonotype was seen at least ten times. The chain recombines TRBV30 with TRBJ2-2, with D perhaps TRBD2 (6 bases). The CDR3 is 14 residues long. Trimming stripped 4 bases from V and 2 bases from J, with 11 bases between. Germline lookup yields CDR1 GTSNPN and CDR2 SVGIG (reference sequence). The CDR3: CAWKGLINTGELFF. The CDR3 DNA is TGTGCCTGGAAGGGACTGATAAACACCGGGGAGCTGTTTTTT.

This clonotype was observed a handful of times. V and J are TRBV11-1 and TRBJ2-2; 9 nucleotides align to TRBD1. Per germline, CDR1 SGHAT and CDR2 FQDESV (reference sequence). V dropped 5 bases and J dropped 3; count of bases not matched to a gene: 7. CDR3 length: 16 residues. CDR3 sequence: CASSPNRGRDTGELFF. The CDR3, as DNA: TGTGCCAGCAGCCCGAACAGGGGGCGGGACACCGGGGAGCTGTTTTTT.

This clonotype was observed at least ten times. The V and J genes are TRBV18 and TRBJ1-6; D is unclear. V was clipped by 2 bases and J by 5 bases, with 10 bases between them. The CDR3 is 15 residues long. The germline V gene encodes CDR1 KGHSH and CDR2 LQKENI. The CDR3 sequence is CASSPGMDHNSPLHF. The CDR3 DNA is TGTGCCAGCTCACCAGGGATGGATCATAATTCACCCCTCCACTTT.

The chain uses TRBV24-1 and TRBJ2-7; D tentatively fits TRBD1 or TRBD2 (5 bases each). The CDR3 consists of 15 residues. V was pared by 4 bases and J by 1 base, with 13 bases between. The germline V gene encodes CDR1 KGHDR and CDR2 SFDVKD. The CDR3 region has the DNA TGTGCCACCAGTGAGGCGGACGGGACGTCCTACGAGCAGTACTTC. As protein: CATSEADGTSYEQYF.

In this sample, this clonotype turned up a few times. The chain carries TRBV5-1 and TRBJ2-5, with D perhaps given as TRBD1 or TRBD2 (6 bases each). CDR1 is SGHRS, CDR2 YFSETQ, per germline. The V end was cut by 0 bases, the J end by 5 bases, with 14 bases between. CDR3 length: 15 amino acids. The CDR3 here is CASSLAPGAGETQYF. The DNA for the CDR3 is TGCGCCAGCAGCTTGGCCCCGGGGGCTGGGGAGACCCAGTACTTC.

This clonotype was detected many times. V gene TRBV20-1 combines with J gene TRBJ1-2; D ambiguous. Germline CDR1 and CDR2: DFQATT and SNEGSKA (reference sequence). The CDR3 runs 13 residues. V dropped 5 bases and J dropped 8 bases, with 18 bases sitting between them. The CDR3 bases are TGCAGTGCTTCCCCGATGGAGGGCTACGGCTACACCTTC. Translating it yields CSASPMEGYGYTF.

This clonotype was seen a single time. The V call is TRBV6-1, the J call TRBJ2-7, with D perhaps TRBD2 (6 bases). From germline, CDR1 is MNHNS and CDR2 SASEGT. The CDR3 runs to 15 residues. The ends were cut back, 2 bases at V and 0 bases at J, with 11 bases in the middle. Here the CDR3 reads CASSEREDNSYEQYF. The CDR3 DNA reads TGTGCCAGCAGTGAAAGGGAGGACAACTCCTACGAGCAGTACTTC.

Worth noting for this clonotype: A much larger clone lies a single base off, so this may be a read error. A read error is likely, as this CDR3 ends without the conserved phenylalanine or tryptophan. The chain is built from TRBV6-1 and TRBJ1-5; possible D gene TRBD1, 5 bases. This CDR3 has 17 residues. The V end was cut by 6 bases, the J end by 0 bases, with 18 bases between. Germline V gene sequence: CDR1 MNHNS, CDR2 SASEGT. Here the CDR3 DNA reads TGTGCCAGCAGACCTGACAGAAACCTCTATAGCAATCAGCCCCAGCATCTT. Translation: CASRPDRNLYSNQPQHL.

This chain links TRBV28 with TRBJ1-1; D might be TRBD1 (5 bases). This CDR3 is 11 amino acids long. CDR1 is MDHEN and CDR2 is SYDVKM in the germline V gene. Between the trimmed V and J ends, which lost 5 bases and 8 bases, there was a span of 9 bases. The CDR3 is CASSGGIEAFF. DNA of the CDR3: TGTGCCAGCAGTGGGGGGATCGAAGCTTTCTTT.

The sample holds many counts of this clonotype. The chain links TRBV9 to TRBJ1-6; 9 bases align to TRBD1. The CDR3 is 15 residues long. Germline values: CDR1 SGDLS, CDR2 YYNGEE. The V and J ends lost 2 bases and 9 bases, in that order; junction bases with no gene match: 6. CDR3 in amino acids: CASSVQTGGGSPLHF. In nucleotides, the CDR3 is TGTGCCAGCAGCGTCCAGACAGGGGGTGGTTCACCCCTCCACTTT.

CDR3 sequence (DNA): TGTGCTAGTGGTTTGGACTCGGTTGAGAACACTGAAGCTTTCTTT. Its protein product is CASGLDSVENTEAFF. The chain employs TRBV12-5 and TRBJ1-1; D remains unclear. This CDR3 has 15 residues. The germline V and J ends were trimmed by 1 base and 1 base, with 10 bases remaining between them. CDR1 is LGHNT and CDR2 is FRNRAP in the germline V gene.

The chain is built from TRBV11-2 and TRBJ2-7; D gene uncertain. CDR1 SGHAT and CDR2 FQNNGV come from the germline V gene. V was clipped by 0 bases and J by 5 bases, with 17 bases between them. This CDR3 has 16 residues. As DNA, the CDR3 is TGTGCCAGCAGCTTAGAAATCGGCTTGCCGAGCCACGAGCAGTACTTC. Protein: CASSLEIGLPSHEQYF.

This chain joins TRBV12-3 or TRBV12-4 and TRBJ1-1, with a possible D match to TRBD1 (5 bases). Trimming stripped 3 bases from V and 3 bases from J, with 8 bases between. The CDR3 has 13 residues. The CDR3 loop reads CASSFGAHTEAFF. DNA for the CDR3: TGTGCCAGCAGTTTTGGGGCCCACACTGAAGCTTTCTTT.

Ten or more counts support this clonotype. This chain uses TRBV5-6 with TRBJ1-2; D remains unclear. CDR1 and CDR2 from the germline V gene are SGHDT and YYEEEE. The CDR3 length is 16 residues. The V and J ends lost 4 bases and 4 bases respectively, with 20 bases between them. The chain's CDR3 is CASSPTPHSGPYGYTF. The CDR3 DNA is TGTGCCAGCAGCCCAACACCGCACAGTGGCCCCTATGGCTACACCTTC.

This clonotype was counted ten times or more. V usage is TRBV7-9 and J usage is TRBJ1-2, with D unclear. The ends were cut back, 7 bases at V and 3 bases at J, with 18 bases in the middle. The CDR3 length is 15 residues. The germline CDR1 and CDR2 sequences are SEHNR and FQNEAQ (reference sequence). The CDR3 loop is CASISLDQVYYGYTF. The DNA for the CDR3 is TGTGCCAGCATCTCCCTGGACCAGGTTTACTATGGCTACACCTTC.

This clonotype was observed many times. CDR3 sequence (DNA): TGTGCCAGCAGCTTAGCCCCAGGTAGCGGGATAAAGACCCAGTACTTC. It specifies CASSLAPGSGIKTQYF. The chain links TRBV7-2 to TRBJ2-5, with TRBD2 matching 8 bases. CDR3 length: 16 residues. From germline, CDR1 is SGHTA and CDR2 FQGNSA. Trimming at V came to 0 bases and at J to 6 bases, leaving 9 bases not matched to a gene.

Only a few counts were recorded for this clonotype. The chain joins TRBV6-1 to TRBJ2-5, with TRBD1 matching 10 bases. After removal of 6 bases from V and 4 bases from J, the junction contained 11 bases not matched to a gene. The CDR3 extends over 16 amino acids. Germline V gene sequence: CDR1 MNHNS, CDR2 SASEGT. The CDR3 protein is CASSRPLRDRGETQYF. DNA for the CDR3: TGTGCCAGCAGCCGACCCTTGAGGGACAGGGGAGAGACCCAGTACTTC.

V and J are TRBV29-1 and TRBJ2-7; 7 nucleotides agree with TRBD2. Per germline, CDR1 SQVTM and CDR2 ANQGSEA. CDR3 length: 14 amino acids. The V segment lost 2 bases and the J segment 3 bases; nucleotides outside the gene matches: 7. CDR3 protein: CSVELRGEGYEQYF. As DNA, the CDR3 is TGCAGCGTTGAACTCCGCGGGGAGGGCTACGAGCAGTACTTC.